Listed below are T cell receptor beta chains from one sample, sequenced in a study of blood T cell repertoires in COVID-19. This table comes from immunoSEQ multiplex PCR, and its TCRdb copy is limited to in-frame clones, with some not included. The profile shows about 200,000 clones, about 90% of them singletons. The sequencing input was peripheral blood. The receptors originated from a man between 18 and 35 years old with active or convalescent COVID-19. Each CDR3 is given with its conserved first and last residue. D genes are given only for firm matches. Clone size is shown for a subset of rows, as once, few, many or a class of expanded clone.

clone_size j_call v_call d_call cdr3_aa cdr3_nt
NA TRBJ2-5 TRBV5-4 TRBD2 CASSSSGRVETQYF TGTGCCAGCAGCTCTAGCGGGAGAGTTGAGACCCAGTACTTC
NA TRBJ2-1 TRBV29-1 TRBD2 CSAEDAWTSGNEQFF TGCAGCGCGGAGGACGCCTGGACTAGCGGGAATGAGCAGTTCTTC
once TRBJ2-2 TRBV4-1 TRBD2 CASSQGSGRTTGELFF TGCGCCAGCAGCCAAGGCAGCGGGAGGACTACCGGGGAGCTGTTTTTT
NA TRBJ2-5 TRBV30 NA CAWSPPDKETQYF TGTGCCTGGAGTCCACCAGATAAAGAGACCCAGTACTTC
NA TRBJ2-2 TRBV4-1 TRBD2 CASSQVRGARSLPGELFF TGCGCCAGCAGCCAAGTGCGGGGGGCGCGGTCCCTTCCCGGGGAGCTGTTTTTT
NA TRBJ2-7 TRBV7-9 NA CASSFGGSYEQYF TGTGCCAGCAGCTTCGGCGGATCCTACGAGCAGTACTTC
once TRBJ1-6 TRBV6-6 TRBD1 CASNRGDSPLHF TGTGCCAGCAACAGGGGGGATTCACCCCTCCACTTT
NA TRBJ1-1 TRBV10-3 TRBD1 CAIRATGDSMNTEAFF TGTGCCATCAGAGCTACGGGGGACAGCATGAACACTGAAGCTTTCTTT
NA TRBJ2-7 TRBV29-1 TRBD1 CSVRQGGAYEQYF TGCAGCGTTAGACAGGGGGGGGCCTACGAGCAGTACTTC
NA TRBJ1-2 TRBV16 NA CASSQFEGSGYTF TGTGCCAGCAGCCAATTTGAAGGGAGCGGCTACACCTTC
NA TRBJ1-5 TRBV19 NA CASSISIDQPQHF TGTGCCAGTAGTATCTCTATAGATCAGCCCCAGCATTTT
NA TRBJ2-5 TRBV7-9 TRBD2 CASSFRGTNQETQYF TGTGCCAGCAGCTTTCGAGGGACTAACCAAGAGACCCAGTACTTC
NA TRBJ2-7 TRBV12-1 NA CASSFGRDRAYEQYF TGTGCCAGCAGCTTTGGCCGGGACAGGGCCTACGAGCAGTACTTC
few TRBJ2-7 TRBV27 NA CASSLTSNYEQYF TGTGCCAGCAGCCTTACTAGTAACTACGAGCAGTACTTC
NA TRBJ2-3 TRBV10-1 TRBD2 CASSGSGRLTDTQYF TGCGCCAGCAGTGGGAGCGGGAGGCTCACAGATACGCAGTATTTT
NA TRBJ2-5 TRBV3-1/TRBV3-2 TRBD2 CASSQDRGDRETQYF TGTGCCAGCAGCCAAGATCGGGGGGATAGAGAGACCCAGTACTTC
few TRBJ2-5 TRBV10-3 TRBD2 CAISESIIAGSYQETQYF TGTGCCATCAGTGAGTCGATAATAGCGGGGAGCTACCAAGAGACCCAGTACTTC
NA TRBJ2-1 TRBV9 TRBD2 CASSVEGLAGDHNEQFF TGTGCCAGCAGCGTAGAAGGACTAGCGGGTGACCACAATGAGCAGTTCTTC
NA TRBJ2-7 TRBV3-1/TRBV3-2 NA CASSQGFQRSGVEQYF TGTGCCAGCAGCCAAGGCTTTCAGCGGTCGGGGGTCGAGCAGTACTTC
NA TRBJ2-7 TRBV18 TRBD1 CASSPMDRDEQYF TGTGCCAGCTCACCGATGGACAGGGACGAGCAGTACTTC
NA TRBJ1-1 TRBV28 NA CASSKQGTEAFF TGTGCCAGCAGTAAACAGGGCACTGAAGCTTTCTTT
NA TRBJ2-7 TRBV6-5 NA CASSQQGRYEQYF TGTGCCAGCAGTCAACAAGGGAGGTACGAGCAGTACTTC
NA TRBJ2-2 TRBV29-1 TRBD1 CSVTRTGGTGELFF TGCAGCGTAACTAGGACAGGGGGAACCGGGGAGCTGTTTTTT
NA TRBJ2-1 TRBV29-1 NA CSAARRGSEQFF TGCAGCGCGGCCAGACGGGGGAGTGAGCAGTTCTTC